This paragraph covers one TCR beta chain sequence. This clone's antigen is unknown. One base away there is no much larger clone; base qualities are not given. The immunoSEQ Assay, a bias-controlled multiplex PCR, was used to amplify TCRbeta CDR3 regions from genomic DNA. On the study's bioinformatics: The number of nucleated cells in each sample was estimated by amplification of reference gene primers within the assay. To quantify the absolute abundance of each unique TCRbeta CDR3 rearrangement, sequence reads were collapsed and filtered. For each sample, productive Simpson clonality was calculated as the square root of Simpson's diversity index across productive rearrangements. TCRdb took this table from immuneACCESS and kept in-frame rearrangements with V and J called. Such tables lack part of the clones; where checked against another copy, unresolved V genes explain under half of the gap, and the rest is unexplained. The V and J calls and clone size come from that table; D and trimming were worked out from the DNA. Here the sample has 120,000 or so clones; about 86% occur a single time. The ten largest account for about 2% of the sample.

This entry is derived from a study of blood T cell repertoires in COVID-19 (TCRdb year 2020). Describing the broader study: The collaborator samples originated in the United States, Italy and Spain and spanned the acute and convalescent phases of COVID-19. Where available, HLA class I and class II types were taken from metadata supplied by the sample provider and were not determined by assay-based typing. The prospective study material was composed of cDNA or gDNA derived from T cells, B-cell-depleted T cells, or PBMCs. The repertoires were made available in a free public database intended to serve as a resource for research on the immune response to SARS-CoV-2. The dataset comprised deeply sampled blood TCRbeta repertoires from subjects exposed to, actively infected with, or recovered from COVID-19. The samples were drawn from the first 160 participants of the ongoing ImmuneRACE study and from over 950 subjects provided by 6 global collaborators. The sample metadata nearly always contained a de-identified subject ID, COVID-19 status, age in years and sex.

Cut back by 1 base and 1 base, the V and J ends lie 11 bases apart. As encoded in the germline V gene, CDR1 is SQVTM while CDR2 is ANQGSEA. The CDR3 numbers 14 residues from cysteine through phenylalanine. The only DNA kept is the CDR3, 42 bases in frame from the first base. Whole blood was collected in K2EDTA tubes by collaborating institutions according to the institutions' own protocols. For TCRbeta analysis, collaborator samples were shipped as frozen whole blood, as isolated PBMCs, or as DNA extracted from either sample type. Study-wide findings and limitations: How much clinical and demographic metadata was included differed by source and by participant, and the metadata was provided uncurated.

The sequenced material came from peripheral blood. The clonotype was recovered from a woman aged 50 to 65 with acute or convalescent COVID-19. The sequence joins TRBV29-1 to TRBJ2-7; the D gene cannot be resolved reliably. The DNA is TGCAGCGTTGAAGTTCGGGTGGATTCCTACGAGCAGTACTTC. Translated, it gives CSVEVRVDSYEQYF.